The following is a T cell receptor beta chain sequence with its context. Its antigen is unknown. The sample holds other DNA sequences that translate to the same CDR3. Assay: immunoSEQ multiplex PCR; the TCRdb copy retains only in-frame clones and omits some. Seen here are over 80,000 clones, about four fifths observed once, and the top ten hold around 0.8%. Focal radiation with ipilimumab CTLA-4 blockade was given to patients with chemo-refractory metastatic non-small-cell lung cancer. The data are from a study of radiotherapy plus CTLA-4 blockade in lung cancer. Study outcomes and limitations: Early blood T cell clone dynamics, with interferon-beta, were reported to best predict response. Radiotherapy was combined with ipilimumab, and tumor-derived TCR clones then expanded in blood.

This CDR3 has 15 residues. Per the germline V gene, CDR1 is SGHRS and CDR2 is YFSETQ. The ends lost 1 base at V and 1 base at J; junction bases unmatched: 2. The source material was peripheral blood, sampled from a patient treated with radiotherapy plus ipilimumab. The sequence came from a human donor with non-small cell lung cancer who had stable disease on radiotherapy plus ipilimumab. The chain links TRBV5-1 to TRBJ2-3; TRBD1 aligns across 8 bases. The DNA of the CDR3 is TGCGCCAGCAGCTTGTCAGGGGGCCGCACAGATACGCAGTATTTT. This gives the protein CASSLSGGRTDTQYF.